Listed below are T cell receptor beta chains from one sample, sequenced in a study of cytomegalovirus exposure and HLA in healthy donors. This table comes from immunoSEQ multiplex PCR, and its TCRdb copy is limited to in-frame clones, with some not included. The repertoire includes approximately 150,000 clones, around 77% of them detected once, and 1.5% to 2% sits in the top ten. The sample taken for sequencing was PBMCs. The source is a woman aged 25 to 39 in good health and CMV-seronegative. CDR3s include the opening cysteine and the closing phenylalanine or tryptophan. Fields, in order: J gene, V gene, clone size, D gene, CDR3 DNA, CDR3 protein. D genes are given only for firm matches. Only part of the rows carry a size: once, few, many, or a class if the clone is expanded.

TRBJ2-7 | TRBV6-1 | - | TRBD2 | TGTGCCAGCAGTGAAGAAGCTAGCGGGAGTGCTATCTCCTACGAGCAGTACTTC | CASSEEASGSAISYEQYF
TRBJ2-1 | TRBV28 | - | TRBD1 | TGTGCCAGCAGTTTGGGGACAGGGTCCAATGAGCAGTTCTTC | CASSLGTGSNEQFF
TRBJ2-7 | TRBV7-8 | - | TRBD2 | TGTGCCAGCAGCCATGGACTAGCTGAGGACGAGCAGTACTTC | CASSHGLAEDEQYF
TRBJ2-1 | TRBV7-6 | few | TRBD1 | TGTGCCAGCAGCTTAGGACAGGGGGACTACAATGAGCAGTTCTTC | CASSLGQGDYNEQFF
TRBJ1-1 | TRBV7-8 | - | - | TGTGCCAGCAGCCCCAGGGGAGAAGCTTTCTTT | CASSPRGEAFF
TRBJ1-1 | TRBV6-4 | medium-sized | - | TGTGCCAGCAGTGACCACCAGGGGTCCCCTGAAGCTTTCTTT | CASSDHQGSPEAFF
TRBJ2-6 | TRBV28 | - | TRBD1 | TGTGCCAGCAGACCAGGTGGGACAGGGGGCACTGGGGCCAACGTCCTGACTTTC | CASRPGGTGGTGANVLTF
TRBJ2-3 | TRBV10-1 | - | TRBD2 | TGCGCCAGCAGTGATGGGCGGGGGGGCACAGATACGCAGTATTTT | CASSDGRGGTDTQYF
TRBJ2-7 | TRBV5-6 | medium-sized | - | TGTGCCAGCAGCTTGGAATCTTCGGGGGGCGCCTACGAGCAGTACTTC | CASSLESSGGAYEQYF
TRBJ2-1 | TRBV27 | few | TRBD2 | TGTGCCAGCAGTTCCGGGAGGAAATTTTACAATGAGCAGTTCTTC | CASSSGRKFYNEQFF
TRBJ1-2 | TRBV18 | - | - | TGTGCCAGCTCACCAGTGCAGGAAATGGGCTATGGCTACACCTTC | CASSPVQEMGYGYTF
TRBJ1-1 | TRBV5-1 | few | - | TGCGCCAGCAGCTTGGAGCCCCAGGGTTACACTGAAGCTTTCTTT | CASSLEPQGYTEAFF
TRBJ2-3 | TRBV28 | few | TRBD2 | TGTGCCAGCAGTTTATGGGGGAGGGCAGATACGCAGTATTTT | CASSLWGRADTQYF
TRBJ2-3 | TRBV11-2 | - | - | TGTGCCAGCAGCTTAGGCTTGGGGGGTACAGATACGCAGTATTTT | CASSLGLGGTDTQYF
TRBJ1-3 | TRBV7-6 | - | - | TGTGCCAGCACCACTCGGGGGGGCACCATATATTTT | CASTTRGGTIYF
TRBJ2-1 | TRBV30 | once | - | TGTGCCTGGAGTACTCACTCCTACAATGAGCAGTTCTTC | CAWSTHSYNEQFF
TRBJ2-1 | TRBV25-1 | - | - | TGTGCCAGCAGTGAAACAGGAAGCTCCTACAATGAGCAGTTCTTC | CASSETGSSYNEQFF
TRBJ2-2 | TRBV29-1 | - | - | TGCAGCGTTGAAGTAGTAACTGGGAGCGGGGAGCTGTTTTTT | CSVEVVTGSGELFF
TRBJ1-1 | TRBV6-4 | - | - | TGTGCCAGCAGTACAGGGTATGGGACTGAAGCTTTCTTT | CASSTGYGTEAFF
TRBJ1-6 | TRBV11-2 | - | - | TGTGCCAGCAGCTCCCTGACAGATTATAATTCACCCCTCCACTTT | CASSSLTDYNSPLHF
TRBJ2-1 | TRBV9 | - | TRBD1 | TGTGCCAGCAGCGTAGCCGGGGACAGTTACAATGAGCAGTTCTTC | CASSVAGDSYNEQFF
TRBJ1-5 | TRBV7-8 | - | - | TGTGCCAGCGCGAACCATAATCAGCCCCAGCATTTT | CASANHNQPQHF
TRBJ2-7 | TRBV6-5 | - | - | TGTGCCAGCACTTCCCTGGGGCGCTCCTACGAGCAGTACTTC | CASTSLGRSYEQYF
TRBJ2-3 | TRBV19 | - | - | TGTGCCAGTAGTATGGGGCAGGCAGTCACAGATACGCAGTATTTT | CASSMGQAVTDTQYF
TRBJ2-1 | TRBV2 | - | - | TGTGCCAGCCACGAGGGAAATTTTCACAATGAGCAGTTCTTC | CASHEGNFHNEQFF
TRBJ2-5 | TRBV5-1 | - | - | TGCGCCAGCAGCAAAGAGATCCAAGAGACCCAGTACTTC | CASSKEIQETQYF
TRBJ1-1 | TRBV19 | - | - | TGTGCCAGTAAGAGGGAAATTGGCACTGAAGCTTTCTTT | CASKREIGTEAFF
TRBJ1-5 | TRBV6-1 | - | - | TGTGCCAGCGAGACAGGAGGCAATCAGCCCCAGCATTTT | CASETGGNQPQHF
TRBJ1-2 | TRBV29-1 | - | - | TGCAGCGTTGACATATTGGGGGGAGGAAGCGGCTACACCTTC | CSVDILGGGSGYTF
TRBJ2-1 | TRBV25-1 | few | TRBD2 | TGTGCCAGCAGGGACTTTACTAGCGGGGGGGCCCAGAATGAGCAGTTCTTC | CASRDFTSGGAQNEQFF
TRBJ2-5 | TRBV6-6 | few | TRBD1 | TGTGCCAGCAGTTTCGACAGGGTAGAGACCCAGTACTTC | CASSFDRVETQYF
TRBJ2-4 | TRBV5-6 | - | TRBD1 | TGTGCCAGCAGCAAGGACAGGGTCGGAAACATTCAGTACTTC | CASSKDRVGNIQYF
TRBJ1-4 | TRBV19 | few | - | TGTGCCAGTAGTATTGGTGTGACAGCTCAAACTTTT | CASSIGVTAQTF
TRBJ2-3 | TRBV9 | few | TRBD2 | TGTGCCAGCAGCGGACTAGCGGTCGCAGATACGCAGTATTTT | CASSGLAVADTQYF
TRBJ1-2 | TRBV5-4 | once | TRBD1 | TGTGCCAGCAGCTTGGCAGGGGGGAACTATGGCTACACCTTC | CASSLAGGNYGYTF
TRBJ2-5 | TRBV21-1 | - | - | - | CASSKEVGRGTKYQETQYF
TRBJ2-7 | TRBV11-2 | - | - | TGTGCCAGCAGCTTGAGCCCAGGGGGGACCTACGAGCAGTACTTC | CASSLSPGGTYEQYF
TRBJ2-1 | TRBV27 | - | TRBD1 | TGTGCCAGCAGTTTAGGGCCCGGACAGGGGGCGAGCAATGAGCAGTTCTTC | CASSLGPGQGASNEQFF
TRBJ2-3 | TRBV5-6 | - | TRBD2 | TGTGCCAGCAGCTTTTCGGGACTAAGAAGTTTT | CASSFSGLRSF
TRBJ1-3 | TRBV30 | few | - | TGTGCCTGGACGGAGCCGACTGACACCATATATTTT | CAWTEPTDTIYF
TRBJ1-1 | TRBV19 | few | - | TGTGCCAGTAGTGAGGACAGCTACACTGAAGCTTTCTTT | CASSEDSYTEAFF
TRBJ2-4 | TRBV29-1 | - | - | TGCAGCGTTGCAGCGGGAAACATTCAGTACTTC | CSVAAGNIQYF
TRBJ2-5 | TRBV5-1 | - | - | TGCGCCAGCAGCCATGGTATGAGACTAGGGTACCAAGAGACCCAGTACTTC | CASSHGMRLGYQETQYF
TRBJ2-7 | TRBV5-1 | - | TRBD1 | TGCGCCAGCAGCTGGGGGACAGCCTACGAGCAGTACTTC | CASSWGTAYEQYF
TRBJ2-3 | TRBV6-5 | - | - | TGTGCCAGCACCAGGGGCCCGGAGGGGGCCGATACGCAGTATTTT | CASTRGPEGADTQYF
TRBJ1-2 | TRBV4-1 | - | - | TGCGCCAGCAGCCACCTAAGTAGGACAGACTATGGCTACACCTTC | CASSHLSRTDYGYTF